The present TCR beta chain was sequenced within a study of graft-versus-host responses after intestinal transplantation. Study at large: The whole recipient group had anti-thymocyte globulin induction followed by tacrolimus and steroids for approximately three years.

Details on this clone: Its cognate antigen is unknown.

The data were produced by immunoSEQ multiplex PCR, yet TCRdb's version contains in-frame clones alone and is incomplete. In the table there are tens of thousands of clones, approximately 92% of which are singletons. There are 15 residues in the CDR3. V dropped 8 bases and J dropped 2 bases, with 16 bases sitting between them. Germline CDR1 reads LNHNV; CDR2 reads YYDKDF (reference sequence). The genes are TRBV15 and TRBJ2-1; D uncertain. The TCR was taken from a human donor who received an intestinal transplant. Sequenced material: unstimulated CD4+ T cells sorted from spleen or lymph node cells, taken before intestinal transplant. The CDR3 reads CATARAKNAYNEQFF. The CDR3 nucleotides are TGTGCCACCGCCCGGGCGAAAAACGCCTACAATGAGCAGTTCTTC.